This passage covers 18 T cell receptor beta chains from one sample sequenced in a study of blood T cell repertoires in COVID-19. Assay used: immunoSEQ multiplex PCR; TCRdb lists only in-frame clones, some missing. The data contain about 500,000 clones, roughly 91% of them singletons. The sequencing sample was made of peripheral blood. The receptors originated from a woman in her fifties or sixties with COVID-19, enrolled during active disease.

The CDR3 loop is CATSDLGGDTQYF. CDR3 coding DNA: TGTGCCACCAGTGATTTAGGGGGAGATACGCAGTATTTT. The V gene is TRBV24-1, the J gene TRBJ2-3; TRBD1 might be the D (6 bases). The CDR3 is 13 residues long. The germline V gene encodes CDR1 KGHDR and CDR2 SFDVKD. The V end was cut by 1 base, the J end by 5 bases, with 6 bases between.

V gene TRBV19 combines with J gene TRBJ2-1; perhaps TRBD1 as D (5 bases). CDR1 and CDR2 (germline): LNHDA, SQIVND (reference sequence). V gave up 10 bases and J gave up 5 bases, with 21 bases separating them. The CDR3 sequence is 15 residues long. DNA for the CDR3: TGTGCCACTTCCCAAGCCCGGACACCAAACAATGAGCAGTTCTTC. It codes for CATSQARTPNNEQFF. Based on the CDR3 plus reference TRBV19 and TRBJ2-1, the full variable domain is DGGITQSPKYLFRKEGQNVTLSCEQNLNHDAMYWYRQDPGQGLRLIYYSQIVNDFQKGDIAEGYSVSREKKESFPLTVTSAQKNPTAFYLCATSQARTPNNEQFFGPGTRLTVL.

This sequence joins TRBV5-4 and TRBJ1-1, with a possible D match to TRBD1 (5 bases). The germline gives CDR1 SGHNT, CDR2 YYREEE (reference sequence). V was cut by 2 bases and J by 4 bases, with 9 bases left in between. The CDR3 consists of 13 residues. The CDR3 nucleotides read TGTGCCAGCAGCTTACAGGCGAGCACTGAAGCTTTCTTT. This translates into CASSLQASTEAFF.

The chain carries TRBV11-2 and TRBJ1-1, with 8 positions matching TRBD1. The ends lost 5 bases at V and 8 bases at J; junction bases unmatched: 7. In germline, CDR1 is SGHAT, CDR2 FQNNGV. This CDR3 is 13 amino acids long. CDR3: CASSIQDRAEAFF. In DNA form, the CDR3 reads TGTGCCAGCAGCATTCAGGACAGGGCCGAAGCTTTCTTT.

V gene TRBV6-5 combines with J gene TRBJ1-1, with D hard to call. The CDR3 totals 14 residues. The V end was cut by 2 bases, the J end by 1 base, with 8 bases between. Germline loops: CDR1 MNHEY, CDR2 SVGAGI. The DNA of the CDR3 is TGTGCCAGCAGTTACCCCGACTCGAACACTGAAGCTTTCTTT. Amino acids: CASSYPDSNTEAFF.

CDR3 sequence: CASRLLTGNSYEQYF. The CDR3, as DNA: TGTGCCAGCAGACTCTTAACAGGGAATTCCTACGAGCAGTACTTC. The chain carries TRBV6-5 and TRBJ2-7; a weak D match, TRBD1 (6 bases). The germline V and J ends were trimmed by 6 bases and 1 base, with 16 bases remaining between them. From germline, CDR1 is MNHEY and CDR2 SVGAGI. The CDR3 runs 15 residues.

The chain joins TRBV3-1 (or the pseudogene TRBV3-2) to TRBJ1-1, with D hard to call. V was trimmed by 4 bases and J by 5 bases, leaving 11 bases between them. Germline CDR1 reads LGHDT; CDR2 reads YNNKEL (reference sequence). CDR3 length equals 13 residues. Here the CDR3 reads CASSPSSVTEAFF. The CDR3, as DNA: TGTGCCAGCAGCCCATCCTCGGTTACTGAAGCTTTCTTT.

The CDR3 protein is CATSTADSNTEAFF. CDR3 nucleotides: TGTGCCACCAGCACAGCGGACAGCAACACTGAAGCTTTCTTT. The rearrangement joins TRBV15 to TRBJ1-1, with a tentative D call TRBD1 (6 bases). The germline V gene encodes CDR1 LNHNV and CDR2 YYDKDF (reference sequence). This CDR3 spans 14 amino acids. Trimming stripped 4 bases from V and 2 bases from J, with 11 bases between.

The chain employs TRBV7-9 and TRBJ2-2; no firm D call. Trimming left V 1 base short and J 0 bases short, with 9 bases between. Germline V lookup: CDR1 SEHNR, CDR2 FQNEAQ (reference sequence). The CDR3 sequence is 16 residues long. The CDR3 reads CASSLVVLANTGELFF. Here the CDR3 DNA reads TGTGCCAGCAGCTTAGTCGTCCTCGCGAACACCGGGGAGCTGTTTTTT. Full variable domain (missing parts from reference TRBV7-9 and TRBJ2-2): DTGVSQNPRHKITKRGQNVTFRCDPISEHNRLYWYRQTLGQGPEFLTYFQNEAQLEKSRLLSDRFSAERPKGSFSTLEIQRTEQGDSAMYLCASSLVVLANTGELFFGEGSRLTVL.

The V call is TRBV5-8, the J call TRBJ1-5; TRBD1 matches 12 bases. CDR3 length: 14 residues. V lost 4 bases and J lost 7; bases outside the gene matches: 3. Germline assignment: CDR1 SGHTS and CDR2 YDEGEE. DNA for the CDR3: TGTGCCAGCAGCCACGGGACAGGGGGCCAGCCCCAGCATTTT. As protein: CASSHGTGGQPQHF.

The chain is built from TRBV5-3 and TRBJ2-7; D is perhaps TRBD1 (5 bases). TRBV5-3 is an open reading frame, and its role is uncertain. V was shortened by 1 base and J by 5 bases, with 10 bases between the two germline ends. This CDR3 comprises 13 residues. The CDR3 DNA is TGTGCCAGAAGCTTGTCAGAAGGGGACGAGCAGTACTTC. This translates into CARSLSEGDEQYF.

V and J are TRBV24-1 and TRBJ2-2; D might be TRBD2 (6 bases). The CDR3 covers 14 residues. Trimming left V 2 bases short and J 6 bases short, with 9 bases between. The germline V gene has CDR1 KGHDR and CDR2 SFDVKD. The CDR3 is CATSDSTSSGELFF. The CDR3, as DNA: TGTGCCACCAGTGATTCGACTAGTTCCGGGGAGCTGTTTTTT.

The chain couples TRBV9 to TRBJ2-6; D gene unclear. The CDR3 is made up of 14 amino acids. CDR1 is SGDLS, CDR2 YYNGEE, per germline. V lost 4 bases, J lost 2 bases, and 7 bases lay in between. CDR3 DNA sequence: TGTGCCAGCAGCCCTCTCCCTGGGGCCAACGTCCTGACTTTC. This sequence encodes CASSPLPGANVLTF. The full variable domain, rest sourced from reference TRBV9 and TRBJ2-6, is DSGVTQTPKHLITATGQRVTLRCSPRSGDLSVYWYQQSLDQGLQFLIQYYNGEERAKGNILERFSAQQFPDLHSELNLSSLELGDSALYFCASSPLPGANVLTFGAGSRLTVL.

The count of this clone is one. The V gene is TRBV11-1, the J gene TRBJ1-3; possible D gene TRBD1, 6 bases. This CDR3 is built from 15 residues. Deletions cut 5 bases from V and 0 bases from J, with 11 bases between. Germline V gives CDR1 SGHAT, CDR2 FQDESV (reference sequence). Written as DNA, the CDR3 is TGTGCCAGCAGCCCCGGACAGTTCTCTGGAAACACCATATATTTT. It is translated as CASSPGQFSGNTIYF. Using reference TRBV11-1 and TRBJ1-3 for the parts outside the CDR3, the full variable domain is EAEVAQSPRYKITEKSQAVAFWCDPISGHATLYWYRQILGQGPELLVQFQDESVVDDSQLPKDRFSAERLKGVDSTLKIQPAELGDSAMYLCASSPGQFSGNTIYFGEGSWLTVV.

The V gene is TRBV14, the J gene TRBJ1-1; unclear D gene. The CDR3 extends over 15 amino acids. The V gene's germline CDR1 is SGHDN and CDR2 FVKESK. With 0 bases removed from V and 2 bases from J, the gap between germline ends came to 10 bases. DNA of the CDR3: TGTGCCAGCAGCCAAGATTCTGCGGCTAACACTGAAGCTTTCTTT. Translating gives CASSQDSAANTEAFF.

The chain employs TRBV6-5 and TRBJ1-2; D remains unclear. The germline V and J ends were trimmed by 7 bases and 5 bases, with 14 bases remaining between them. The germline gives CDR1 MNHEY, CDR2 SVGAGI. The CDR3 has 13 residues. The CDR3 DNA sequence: TGTGCCAGCAAGTCCGCGGCAGATTATGGCTACACCTTC. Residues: CASKSAADYGYTF.

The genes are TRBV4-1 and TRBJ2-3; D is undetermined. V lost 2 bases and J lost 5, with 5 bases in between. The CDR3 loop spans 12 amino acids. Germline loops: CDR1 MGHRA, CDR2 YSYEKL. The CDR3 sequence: CASSQIQDTQYF. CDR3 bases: TGCGCCAGCAGCCAAATACAAGATACGCAGTATTTT.

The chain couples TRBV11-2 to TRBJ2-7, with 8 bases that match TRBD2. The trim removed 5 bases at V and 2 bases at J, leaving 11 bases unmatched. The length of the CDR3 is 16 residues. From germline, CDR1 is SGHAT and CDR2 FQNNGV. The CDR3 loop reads CASSLRSGGKTYEQYF. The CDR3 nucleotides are TGTGCCAGCAGCCTAAGATCGGGGGGGAAGACCTACGAGCAGTACTTC.